One sample yielded the 30 T cell receptor beta chains listed below, sequenced in a study of response to subunit inactivated influenza vaccine. TCRdb redid the calling of the RT-PCR reads with MiXCR, one entry per CDR3 protein. The repertoire has more than 400,000 distinct CDR3 sequences, over 9.5% of them found once; the top ten carry roughly 12%. Here the sequenced sample was PBMCs from blood, taken roughly 46 days after vaccination. The receptors shown here come from a man in his fifties who received an inactivated influenza vaccine.

This clonotype came up many times. The rearrangement joins TRBV20-1 to TRBJ2-5, with a tentative D call TRBD2 (6 bases). V was pared by 6 bases and J by 5 bases, with 13 bases between. The CDR3 consists of 12 residues. CDR1 is DFQATT and CDR2 is SNEGSKA in the germline V gene (reference sequence). CDR3 in amino acids: CSAGPRGETQYF. CDR3 bases: TGCAGTGCCGGACCGCGGGGCGAGACCCAGTACTTC.

There are a few counts of this clonotype. V and J are TRBV10-2 and TRBJ2-1, with 11 bases lining up with TRBD1. Germline V gives CDR1 WSHSY, CDR2 SAAADI. Trimming at V came to 6 bases and at J to 2 bases, leaving 6 bases not matched to a gene. This CDR3 is 16 amino acids long. As DNA, the CDR3 is TGCGCCAGCAGCAGAGGACAGGGGGCCCCCTACAATGAGCAGTTCTTC. Its translation is CASSRGQGAPYNEQFF.

The chain is built from TRBV20-1 and TRBJ2-1; 9 bases fit TRBD1. CDR1 DFQATT and CDR2 SNEGSKA come from the germline V gene (reference sequence). The CDR3 consists of 14 residues. The V and J ends lost 2 bases and 3 bases, in that order; junction bases with no gene match: 2. The CDR3 is CSARPTGGYNEQFF. CDR3 DNA sequence: TGCAGTGCTAGACCGACAGGGGGCTACAATGAGCAGTTCTTC.

The genes are TRBV5-1 and TRBJ2-3; the match to TRBD2 covers 10 bases. The junction had 4 bases not matched to a gene; V was cut back by 5 bases and J by 4 bases. This CDR3 region has 14 residues. Germline V lookup: CDR1 SGHRS, CDR2 YFSETQ. As DNA, the CDR3 is TGCGCCAGCAGGCTAGCGGGAGTGGCAGATACGCAGTATTTT. It yields the protein CASRLAGVADTQYF.

This clonotype was seen only a few times. The chain recombines TRBV19 with TRBJ1-2; D is possibly TRBD1 (6 bases). The V end lost 6 bases, the J end lost 0 bases, and 11 bases lay between the germline ends. Germline V gene lookup returns CDR1 LNHDA and CDR2 SQIVND (reference sequence). The CDR3 totals 14 residues. The CDR3 here is CASSGTPSNYGYTF. For the CDR3, the DNA is TGTGCCAGTAGCGGGACACCTTCTAACTATGGCTACACCTTC.

In this sample, this clonotype turned up many times. This rearrangement joins TRBV7-9 to TRBJ2-7; no clear D gene. Germline CDR1 and CDR2: SEHNR and FQNEAQ (reference sequence). Between the trimmed V and J ends, which lost 1 base and 4 bases, there was a span of 11 bases. This CDR3 spans 14 amino acids. CDR3 sequence reads: CASSLGFLSYEQYF. The CDR3 DNA reads TGTGCCAGCAGCTTAGGTTTCTTAAGTTACGAGCAGTACTTC.

In regard to this clonotype: With a much larger clone just one base away, this may be a read error. The chain employs TRBV29-1 and TRBJ2-2, with 7 nucleotides matching TRBD1. This CDR3 region has 14 residues. Germline loops: CDR1 SQVTM, CDR2 ANQGSEA. In DNA form, the CDR3 reads TGCAGCGTTGAAAAGGGGGCTGGCACCGGGGAGCTGCTTTTT. Translating it yields CSVEKGAGTGELLF.

This clonotype occurred many times. The chain uses TRBV5-6 and TRBJ2-5; no clear D. Trimming stripped 0 bases from V and 3 bases from J, with 9 bases between. Germline loops: CDR1 SGHDT, CDR2 YYEEEE. CDR3 length: 14 residues. The DNA for the CDR3 is TGTGCCAGCAGCTTGGCCCTCGGAGAAGAGACCCAGTACTTC. Translated, it gives CASSLALGEETQYF.

In this sample, this clonotype turned up a few times. J is TRBJ2-7 and V is TRBV14; D not resolved. This CDR3 contains 13 residues. With 1 base removed from V and 4 bases from J, the gap between germline ends came to 8 bases. Germline V lookup: CDR1 SGHDN, CDR2 FVKESK. The CDR3 region is CASSQVIFYEQYF. As DNA, the CDR3 is TGTGCCAGCAGCCAAGTGATCTTTTACGAGCAGTACTTC.

This clonotype turned up a few times. The gene calls are TRBV10-3 and TRBJ2-7; 9 positions agree with TRBD2. The germline V gene has CDR1 ENHRY and CDR2 SYGVKD. V lost 7 bases, J lost 2 bases, and 12 bases stayed unmatched. The CDR3 is 16 amino acids. The CDR3 coding sequence is TGTGCCATCACTAGGGGGCTAGCGGGGAAAACCTACGAGCAGTACTTC. This sequence encodes CAITRGLAGKTYEQYF.

This clonotype appeared a few times. The chain employs TRBV6-2 or TRBV6-3 and TRBJ2-1, with unresolved D. V lost 2 bases and J lost 15, with 11 bases in between. This CDR3 is built from 11 residues. The germline CDR1 and CDR2 sequences are MNHEY and SVGEGT. The CDR3 DNA is TGTGCCAGCAGTTACAGTTCATCCGCGTTCTTC. It is translated as CASSYSSSAFF.

This clonotype was seen ten or more times. This chain links TRBV7-3 with TRBJ2-3; TRBD2 matches at 13 bases. Trimming at V came to 5 bases and at J to 4 bases, leaving 6 bases not matched to a gene. Germline V gene sequence: CDR1 SGHTA, CDR2 FQGTGA. The CDR3 is made up of 16 amino acids. The CDR3 protein is CASSRGTSGVSDTQYF. The CDR3 bases are TGTGCCAGCAGCCGTGGGACTAGCGGGGTTTCAGATACGCAGTATTTT.

In its sample, this clonotype was seen a few times. V is TRBV4-1 and J is TRBJ1-1; a weak D match, TRBD1 (5 bases). There are 13 residues in the CDR3. Trimming cost V 0 bases and J 8 bases, with 10 bases left between them. The germline V gene encodes CDR1 MGHRA and CDR2 YSYEKL. The CDR3 sequence is CASSQDGRGEAFF. CDR3 in DNA: TGCGCCAGCAGCCAAGACGGTCGGGGGGAAGCTTTCTTT.

This clonotype was detected a few times. The CDR3 loop is CSVALVANEAFF. The CDR3 DNA reads as TGCAGCGTTGCACTTGTAGCAAATGAAGCTTTCTTT. The V call is TRBV29-1, the J call TRBJ1-1; D not resolved. Germline loops: CDR1 SQVTM, CDR2 ANQGSEA. CDR3 length: 12 residues. V was trimmed by 4 bases and J by 7 bases, leaving 13 bases between them.

This chain joins TRBV12-3 or TRBV12-4 and TRBJ2-6, with D perhaps TRBD2 (5 bases). V lost 2 bases, J lost 3 bases, and 14 bases lay in between. CDR3 length: 17 residues. This CDR3 is CASSLMSGGGGANVLTF. DNA for the CDR3: TGTGCCAGCAGTTTAATGAGCGGCGGCGGTGGGGCCAACGTCCTGACTTTC.

This clonotype was recorded many times. This chain uses TRBV7-9 with TRBJ2-6; D is ambiguous. Germline loops: CDR1 SEHNR, CDR2 FQNEAQ (reference sequence). The CDR3 runs to 15 residues. Deletions cut 1 base from V and 0 bases from J, with 4 bases between. The CDR3 loop reads CASSLGTSGANVLTF. The CDR3 region has the DNA TGTGCCAGCAGCTTAGGAACCTCTGGGGCCAACGTCCTGACTTTC.

This clonotype has just a few counts. The chain carries TRBV12-3 or TRBV12-4 and TRBJ2-7; TRBD1 matches 7 bases. The CDR3 length is 14 residues. After removal of 4 bases from V and 3 bases from J, the junction contained 6 bases not matched to a gene. The CDR3 spells CASSWARGIYEQYF. The CDR3, as DNA: TGTGCCAGCAGTTGGGCCAGGGGGATCTACGAGCAGTACTTC.

V usage is TRBV28 and J usage is TRBJ2-7; the D is unclear. The V gene's germline CDR1 is MDHEN and CDR2 SYDVKM. V was trimmed by 7 bases and J by 0 bases, leaving 13 bases between them. There are 14 residues in the CDR3. In DNA form, the CDR3 reads TGTGCCAGCACCTCCTTTTCGGACTCCTACGAGCAGTACTTC. Amino acid sequence: CASTSFSDSYEQYF.

The J gene is TRBJ2-1, the V gene TRBV5-1, with TRBD1 matching 8 bases. With 7 bases clipped from V and 4 bases from J, the junction kept 7 bases outside the gene matches. The germline V gene encodes CDR1 SGHRS and CDR2 YFSETQ. The CDR3 spans 14 residues. The chain's CDR3 is CASLPGQGYNEQFF. The DNA of the CDR3 is TGCGCCAGCCTCCCCGGACAGGGATACAATGAGCAGTTCTTC.

This clonotype appeared a few times. CDR3 nucleotides: TGCAGTGCGAGCGGAATGAACACTGAAGCTTTCTTT. Translation gives CSASGMNTEAFF. The chain uses TRBV20-1 and TRBJ1-1; no firm D call. The V gene lost 6 bases and the J gene lost 0 bases, with 8 bases spanning the gap. The CDR3 totals 12 residues. Per the germline V gene, CDR1 is DFQATT and CDR2 is SNEGSKA (reference sequence).

The DNA for the CDR3 is TGTGCCAGCAGTCCACTAATGTGGGGGATCCACGAGCAGTACTTC. Encoded protein: CASSPLMWGIHEQYF. V usage is TRBV6-1 and J usage is TRBJ2-7; possibly TRBD1 or TRBD2 for D (5 bases each). The V end lost 5 bases, the J end lost 5 bases, and 19 bases lay between the germline ends. The length of the CDR3 is 15 residues. CDR1 MNHNS and CDR2 SASEGT come from the germline V gene.

The J gene is TRBJ2-3, the V gene TRBV9; 10 nucleotides align to TRBD2. Germline V gene data show CDR1 as SGDLS and CDR2 as YYNGEE. V lost 4 bases, J lost 4 bases, and 6 bases stayed unmatched. The length of the CDR3 is 15 residues. The CDR3: CASSPPSGRPDTQYF. The DNA for the CDR3 is TGTGCCAGCAGCCCTCCTAGCGGGAGACCAGATACGCAGTATTTT.

The sample holds a few counts of this clonotype. The rearrangement uses TRBV12-3 or TRBV12-4 and TRBJ2-1; TRBD2 aligns across 10 bases. The CDR3 is 15 amino acids. Trimming cost V 7 bases and J 6 bases; bases outside gene matches: 9. In nucleotides, the CDR3 is TGTGCCAGCACCCTGACTAGCGGGTCTTCCAATGAGCAGTTCTTC. This gives the protein CASTLTSGSSNEQFF.

A remark on this clonotype: A much bigger clone sits one base away, suggesting this may be a read error. V gene TRBV5-1 combines with J gene TRBJ2-1, with 8 positions matching TRBD2. Germline CDR1 reads SGHRS; CDR2 reads YFSETQ. CDR3 size: 16 residues. The CDR3 DNA is TGCGCCAGCAGCTTGGCTTTAGCGGGGATAGGCAATGAGCACTTCTTC. Protein sequence: CASSLALAGIGNEHFF.

Only one count was recorded for this clonotype. The rearrangement uses TRBV25-1 and TRBJ2-2, with 10 bases fitting TRBD1. Germline V gives CDR1 MGHDK, CDR2 SYGVNS. V lost 4 bases and J lost 3; bases outside the gene matches: 2. This CDR3 is 15 amino acids long. DNA for the CDR3: TGTGCCAGCAGTGGGACAGGGGGTGACACCGGGGAGCTGTTTTTT. As protein: CASSGTGGDTGELFF.

This clonotype was seen only a few times. This chain joins TRBV11-3 and TRBJ2-1, with 8 bases identical to TRBD2. J was trimmed by 8 bases and V by 5 bases; bases with no gene match: 8. The germline CDR1 and CDR2 sequences are SGHNT and YENEEA. CDR3 length: 14 amino acids. The CDR3 DNA is TGTGCCAGCAGCCGGGAGGGATTAGTCGATGAGCAGTTCTTC. It specifies CASSREGLVDEQFF.

V and J are TRBV7-2 and TRBJ2-1; D is unresolved. Trimming removed 2 bases at V and 0 bases at J, with 11 bases between. The germline gives CDR1 SGHTA, CDR2 FQGNSA. CDR3 length equals 16 residues. Here the CDR3 DNA reads TGTGCCAGCAGCTTAAACCCTTACTCCTCCTACAATGAGCAGTTCTTC. It yields the protein CASSLNPYSSYNEQFF. Full variable domain (remainder filled in from reference TRBV7-2 and TRBJ2-1): GAGVSQSPSNKVTEKGKDVELRCDPISGHTALYWYRQSLGQGLEFLIYFQGNSAPDKSGLPSDRFSAERTGGSVSTLTIQRTQQEDSAVYLCASSLNPYSSYNEQFFGPGTRLTVL.

This clonotype was seen only a few times. The chain couples TRBV6-5 to TRBJ2-7; 7 nucleotides match TRBD1. CDR1 is MNHEY and CDR2 is SVGAGI in the germline V gene. The J segment lost 5 bases and the V segment lost 5 bases, leaving 9 bases of the junction unmatched. The CDR3 length is 14 residues. In nucleotides, the CDR3 is TGTGCCAGCAGTCGACTCGACAGGGACCACGAGCAGTACTTC. Its translation: CASSRLDRDHEQYF.

There are many counts of this clonotype. V usage is TRBV5-1 and J usage is TRBJ2-1; 10 nucleotides agree with TRBD2. V lost 3 bases and J lost 12; bases outside the gene matches: 12. Per the germline V gene, CDR1 is SGHRS and CDR2 is YFSETQ. CDR3 length: 15 amino acids. The CDR3 DNA reads TGCGCCAGCAGCTCGGGACTAGCGAACACCCTCGGGCAGTTCTTC. It is translated as CASSSGLANTLGQFF. Variable domain in full (rest from reference TRBV5-1 and TRBJ2-1): KAGVTQTPRYLIKTRGQQVTLSCSPISGHRSVSWYQQTPGQGLQFLFEYFSETQRNKGNFPGRFSGRQFSNSRSEMNVSTLELGDSALYLCASSSGLANTLGQFFGPGTRLTVL.

This clonotype was observed a few times. The chain combines TRBV20-1 with TRBJ2-7, with D possibly matching TRBD1 (5 bases). Trimming removed 4 bases at V and 5 bases at J, with 12 bases between. The germline CDR1 and CDR2 sequences are DFQATT and SNEGSKA (reference sequence). This CDR3 is built from 12 residues. The CDR3 region has the DNA TGCAGTGCTATTCAGGGTTGGGACGAGCAGTACTTC. Translation: CSAIQGWDEQYF.